This TCR beta chain was sequenced during a study of blood T cell repertoires in COVID-19. In the source study's methods: Scientists estimated how many nucleated cells there were by amplifying reference gene primers. Method: immunoSEQ multiplex PCR; TCRdb's copy keeps in-frame clones and lacks some. The V and J calls and clone size are taken from that table; D and trimming were inferred from the DNA. The sample consists of tens of thousands of clones, around 86% of them appearing once. Germline CDR1 is LNHDA and CDR2 is SQIVND (reference sequence). The CDR3 length is 14 residues. The trim removed 4 bases at V and 5 bases at J, leaving 4 bases unmatched.

The sequencing input was peripheral blood. This chain joins TRBV19 and TRBJ2-2; 7 bases are a match to TRBD2. This TCR derives from a woman older than 75 with active or convalescent COVID-19. The chain's CDR3 is CASSRGGGTGELFF. The CDR3 region has the DNA TGTGCCAGTAGTAGGGGCGGGGGAACCGGGGAGCTGTTTTTT.